The rows below give T cell receptor beta chains drawn from one sample of a study of cytomegalovirus exposure and HLA in healthy donors. Profiled with immunoSEQ multiplex PCR; TCRdb holds only in-frame clones, not every one. Among about 340,000 clones listed, more than 80% were seen once. Sequencing input: PBMCs. Receptors originate from a woman aged 18 to 35 in good health and CMV-seronegative. The CDR3 runs from the conserved cysteine through the conserved F or W. D genes are given only for firm matches. Clone sizes are given selectively: once, few, many, or a class where the clone is expanded.

D,size,V,J,DNA,CDR3
TRBD2,.,TRBV19,TRBJ2-3,TGTGCCAGTACTAGCGGGAGGGCTACGGGAGATACGCAGTATTTT,CASTSGRATGDTQYF
.,.,TRBV5-1,TRBJ2-7,TGCGCCAGCAGCTTGGCCAGGTTCAACTCCTACGAGCAGTACTTC,CASSLARFNSYEQYF
.,.,TRBV5-6,TRBJ2-1,TGTGCCAGCAGCTCTGGGGCGGCTGAGCAGTTCTTC,CASSSGAAEQFF
TRBD1,few,TRBV6-5,TRBJ1-4,TGTGCCAGCAGTTACACAACAGGGGCTAATGAAAAACTGTTTTTT,CASSYTTGANEKLFF
.,.,TRBV5-8,TRBJ2-4,TGTGCCAGCACGAGATATTCAGGGGTAGCCAAAAACATTCAGTACTTC,CASTRYSGVAKNIQYF
TRBD2,once,TRBV19,TRBJ2-3,TGTGCCAGTAGTTTGCGGGAGAGAGATACGCAGTATTTT,CASSLRERDTQYF
.,.,TRBV25-1,TRBJ1-2,TGTGCCAGCAGTGAATTCGCAGGGTCAGGTGGCTACACCTTC,CASSEFAGSGGYTF
.,.,TRBV27,TRBJ1-2,TGTGCCAGCAGTTTATTGGGGAGTGGGCTATTAAGAGCTAACTATGGCTACACCTTC,CASSLLGSGLLRANYGYTF
TRBD1,.,TRBV27,TRBJ1-2,TGTGCCAGCAGTTTGGGACAGGACTATGGCTACACCTTC,CASSLGQDYGYTF
.,.,TRBV7-9,TRBJ2-7,TGTGCCAGCATCCGAGCGGGCGCTAGCTCCTACGAGCAGTACTTC,CASIRAGASSYEQYF
TRBD1,.,TRBV5-6,TRBJ2-7,TGTGCCAGCAGCCCCGTGGGACAGGACTACGAGCAGTACTTC,CASSPVGQDYEQYF
.,.,TRBV11-2,TRBJ2-3,TGTGCCAGCAGCCCCAGCTGGGGGGGGCGCACAGATACGCAGTATTTT,CASSPSWGGRTDTQYF
TRBD1,.,TRBV6-6,TRBJ2-3,TGTGCCAGCAGTTATAGAACAGGGGCAGATACGCAGTATTTT,CASSYRTGADTQYF
.,few,TRBV18,TRBJ1-2,TGTGCCAGCTCACTTCAAGATGTAGGAGATGGCTACACCTTC,CASSLQDVGDGYTF